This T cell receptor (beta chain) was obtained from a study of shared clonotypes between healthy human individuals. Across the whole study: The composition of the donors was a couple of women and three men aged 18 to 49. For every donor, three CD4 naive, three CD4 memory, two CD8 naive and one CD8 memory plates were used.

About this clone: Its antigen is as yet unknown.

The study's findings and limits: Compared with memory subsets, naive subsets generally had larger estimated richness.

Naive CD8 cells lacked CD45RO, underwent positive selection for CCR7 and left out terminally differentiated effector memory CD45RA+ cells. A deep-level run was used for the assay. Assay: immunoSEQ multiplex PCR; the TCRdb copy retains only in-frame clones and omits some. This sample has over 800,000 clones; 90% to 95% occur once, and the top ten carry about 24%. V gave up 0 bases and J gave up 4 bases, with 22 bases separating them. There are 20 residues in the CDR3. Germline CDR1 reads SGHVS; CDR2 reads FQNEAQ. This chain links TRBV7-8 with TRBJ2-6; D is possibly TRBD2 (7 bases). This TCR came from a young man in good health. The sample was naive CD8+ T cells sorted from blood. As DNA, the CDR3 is TGTGCCAGCAGCTTAGCGGGGGGGCTCGTACGTGGGCCCGGGGCCAACGTCCTGACTTTC. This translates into CASSLAGGLVRGPGANVLTF. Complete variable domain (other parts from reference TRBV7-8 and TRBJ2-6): GAGVSQSPRYKVAKRGQDVALRCDPISGHVSLFWYQQALGQGPEFLTYFQNEAQLDKSGLPSDRFFAERPEGSVSTLKIQRTQQEDSAVYLCASSLAGGLVRGPGANVLTFGAGSRLTVL.